The 13 T cell receptor beta chains given below trace back to one sample, sequenced in a study of T cells expressing NK-cell markers. TCRdb re-called the 5' RACE reads and shows each CDR3 protein once, DNA omitted. Recorded here are a few hundred thousand distinct CDR3 sequences; the top ten clones represent approximately 3.6%. The sample taken for sequencing was blood T cells: a sorted CD56 or NKG2C T cell subset, CD4+ or CD8+ T cells, or bulk PBMC T cells (not recorded which). These receptors all come from a man aged 18-30 years in good health.

The rearrangement joins TRBV12-3 or TRBV12-4 to TRBJ2-1. This CDR3 comprises 15 residues. The CDR3: CASSLAGLRYNEQFF.

The rearrangement links TRBV4-3 to TRBJ2-7; lacking DNA, the TRBD2 call made by TCRdb goes unchecked. The V gene's germline CDR1 is LGHNA and CDR2 YSLEER. The CDR3 length is 15 residues. The CDR3 reads CASSEDRTETYEQYF.

This sequence joins TRBV7-2 and TRBJ2-1; TCRdb proposes TRBD2, but this gene call is untestable without DNA. Germline loops: CDR1 SGHTA, CDR2 FQGNSA. CDR3 length equals 13 residues. CDR3 in amino acids: CASSRTSGRAQFF.

The CDR3 reads CSAGRAGTSSDTQYF. This chain links TRBV20-1 with TRBJ2-3; TCRdb lists TRBD1, though no DNA is available to test this call. Germline V CDR1 and CDR2: DFQATT, SNEGSKA (reference sequence). The CDR3 runs 15 residues.

V is TRBV10-3 and J is TRBJ2-7. The CDR3 sequence is 12 residues long. Germline values: CDR1 ENHRY, CDR2 SYGVKD. CDR3 amino acids: CASQGSSYEQYF.

The V gene is TRBV5-6, the J gene TRBJ1-1; TCRdb returns TRBD1, unconfirmable since there is no DNA. Germline V CDR1 and CDR2: SGHDT, YYEEEE. The CDR3 spans 13 residues. The CDR3 is CASSFYRQGDAFF.

The rearrangement uses TRBV3-1 and TRBJ2-2. Germline V lookup: CDR1 LGHDT, CDR2 YNNKEL (reference sequence). The CDR3 length is 16 residues. This CDR3 reads CASSQELWKNTGELFF.

The chain couples TRBV12-3 or TRBV12-4 to TRBJ2-5; the D gene TCRdb calls, TRBD1, cannot be checked with no DNA. CDR3 length equals 16 residues. CDR3 sequence: CASSLVTIDRGETQYF.

The CDR3 loop reads CASSFGSSQPQHF. The rearrangement links TRBV6-5 to TRBJ1-5. The CDR3 length is 13 residues. Germline V CDR1 and CDR2: MNHEY, SVGAGI.

This chain uses TRBV12-3 or TRBV12-4 with TRBJ2-1; TCRdb lists TRBD2, though no DNA is available to test this call. The CDR3 consists of 13 residues. The CDR3 reads CASRWTGGLEEFF.

The chain is built from TRBV4-3 and TRBJ2-1; TCRdb lists TRBD1, though no DNA is available to test this call. The germline CDR1 and CDR2 sequences are LGHNA and YSLEER. The CDR3 covers 17 residues. The CDR3: CASSQDFRGADGNEQFF.

The J gene is TRBJ2-2, the V gene TRBV9; the D call of TRBD1 rests on TCRdb alone, since no DNA is present to check it. The CDR3 totals 17 residues. Germline CDR1 is SGDLS and CDR2 is YYNGEE. CDR3 amino acids: CASSVVEGQGQTGELFF.

The rearrangement links TRBV27 to TRBJ2-1; lacking DNA, the TRBD1 call made by TCRdb goes unchecked. CDR1 and CDR2 (germline): MNHEY, SMNVEV (reference sequence). This CDR3 region has 16 residues. The CDR3 reads CASSSTGDSSYNEQFF.